A single sample gave rise to the 8 T cell receptor beta chains below, sequenced in a study of blood T cell repertoires in COVID-19. Assay: immunoSEQ multiplex PCR; the TCRdb copy retains only in-frame clones and omits some. This table has about 140,000 clones, 88% appearing once. What was sequenced was peripheral blood. These receptors came from a man aged 70-80 years with acute or convalescent COVID-19.

This clone was detected only once. The rearrangement joins TRBV7-9 to TRBJ2-3; D call uncertain. Between the trimmed V and J ends, which lost 2 bases and 2 bases, there was a span of 14 bases. CDR1 is SEHNR, CDR2 FQNEAQ, per germline (reference sequence). CDR3 length equals 16 residues. In DNA, the CDR3 is TGTGCCAGCAGCTTAAATCTCGGAGAAGTCACAGATACGCAGTATTTT. It specifies CASSLNLGEVTDTQYF. Based on the CDR3 plus reference TRBV7-9 and TRBJ2-3, the full variable domain is DTGVSQNPRHKITKRGQNVTFRCDPISEHNRLYWYRQTLGQGPEFLTYFQNEAQLEKSRLLSDRFSAERPKGSFSTLEIQRTEQGDSAMYLCASSLNLGEVTDTQYFGPGTRLTVL.

This rearrangement joins TRBV5-4 to TRBJ1-2; D is unresolved. The CDR3 length is 14 residues. Trimming shortened V by 0 bases and J by 3 bases, and 9 bases separated the two germline ends. CDR1 and CDR2 from the germline V gene are SGHNT and YYREEE (reference sequence). The CDR3 bases are TGTGCCAGCAGCTTGGGACTGTTAGACTATGGCTACACCTTC. It codes for CASSLGLLDYGYTF. The entire variable domain, with the rest obtained from reference TRBV5-4 and TRBJ1-2, is as follows: ETGVTQSPTHLIKTRGQQVTLRCSSQSGHNTVSWYQQALGQGPQFIFQYYREEENGRGNFPPRFSGLQFPNYSSELNVNALELDDSALYLCASSLGLLDYGYTFGSGTRLTVV.

This clone was detected once. The rearrangement uses TRBV6-5 and TRBJ2-5, with 7 bases that match TRBD2. CDR1 is MNHEY, CDR2 SVGAGI, per germline. This CDR3 contains 12 residues. Germline trimming cut 9 bases from V and 7 bases from J; bases unmatched to any gene: 8. CDR3 sequence reads: CASTSVRGTQYF. CDR3 sequence (DNA): TGTGCCAGTACTAGCGTTAGGGGGACCCAGTACTTC.

The chain recombines TRBV24-1 with TRBJ2-1, with D possibly TRBD2 on 6 matching bases. The CDR3 is made up of 17 amino acids. Trimming took 5 bases from V and 7 from J, leaving 23 bases between them. Germline V gene lookup returns CDR1 KGHDR and CDR2 SFDVKD. The CDR3 sequence: CATSVLGRGGSVNEQFF. CDR3 nucleotides: TGTGCCACCAGTGTCTTAGGGCGGGGAGGCTCGGTGAATGAGCAGTTCTTC.

The chain employs TRBV15 and TRBJ2-5; TRBD2 matches at 7 bases. Per the germline V gene, CDR1 is LNHNV and CDR2 is YYDKDF (reference sequence). After removal of 1 base from V and 3 bases from J, the junction contained 5 bases not matched to a gene. This CDR3 has 15 amino acids. CDR3 coding DNA: TGTGCCACCAGCAGAGGCGGGACTACGAAAGAGACCCAGTACTTC. This gives the protein CATSRGGTTKETQYF. The full variable domain, in which reference TRBV15 and TRBJ2-5 provide the parts outside the CDR3, is DAMVIQNPRYQVTQFGKPVTLSCSQTLNHNVMYWYQQKSSQAPKLLFHYYDKDFNNEADTPDNFQSRRPNTSFCFLDIRSPGLGDTAMYLCATSRGGTTKETQYFGPGTRLLVL.

The genes are TRBV5-6 and TRBJ1-4, with TRBD1 identical over 7 bases. The germline V gene has CDR1 SGHDT and CDR2 YYEEEE. CDR3 length equals 15 residues. With 4 bases clipped from V and 3 bases from J, the junction kept 6 bases outside the gene matches. The CDR3: CASSTTGDPNEKLFF. The DNA for the CDR3 is TGTGCCAGCAGCACTACAGGGGACCCTAATGAAAAACTGTTTTTT.

The gene calls are TRBV3-1 (or the pseudogene TRBV3-2) and TRBJ1-2, with D possibly being TRBD1 (6 bases). Trimming took off 4 bases at V and 4 bases at J, with 19 bases between the two ends. The CDR3 runs to 16 residues. Per the germline V gene, CDR1 is LGHDT and CDR2 is YNNKEL (reference sequence). CDR3 nucleotide sequence: TGTGCCAGCAGCCCCTTACAGGGTGTTGGATTCTATGGCTACACCTTC. Protein: CASSPLQGVGFYGYTF.

This chain links TRBV18 with TRBJ2-1; the match to TRBD2 covers 10 bases. This CDR3 is built from 18 residues. CDR1 is KGHSH and CDR2 is LQKENI in the germline V gene. The junction had 5 bases not matched to a gene; V was cut back by 0 bases and J by 0 bases. CDR3 in DNA: TGTGCCAGCTCACCACCAGGACTAGCGGTAAGCTCCTACAATGAGCAGTTCTTC. Protein product: CASSPPGLAVSSYNEQFF.